This entry describes one TCR beta chain. Compared with germline, one end of the junction differs, possibly owing to a read error. This specimen belongs to a study of neurological immune-mediated disorders. The CDR3 length is 12 residues. Looked up from germline, CDR1 is SGHTA and CDR2 is FQGNSA. TCRdb used MiXCR to reprocess the 5' RACE reads, holding one entry per CDR3 protein. The data hold 95,000 to 150,000 distinct CDR3 sequences, with roughly 3.2% observed a single time. This receptor was identified in a woman aged 25 to 45 with multiple sclerosis. The source material was PBMCs. The J gene is TRBJ1-3, the V gene TRBV7-2; 9 nucleotides align to TRBD1. The CDR3 region has the DNA TGTGCCTTACAGGGGGCTGGAAAAACCATATATTTT. This codes for CALQGAGKTIYF.